These 28 T cell receptor beta chains were all obtained from the same sample, sequenced in a study of OX40 agonist ivuxolimab in advanced cancers. Some clones are missing from TCRdb's copy, which holds only in-frame ones; the method was immunoSEQ multiplex PCR. Among about 16,000 clones listed, about four fifths were seen once. Sequenced material: CD4+ or CD8+ T cells sorted from blood, taken in a trial of the OX40 agonist ivuxolimab. The receptors originated from an adult with an advanced solid tumor such as melanoma, head and neck, liver or kidney cancer.

This clone came up a few times. This rearrangement joins TRBV6-6 to TRBJ2-1, with 9 nucleotides matching TRBD2. The CDR3 totals 16 residues. Germline-derived CDR1 and CDR2 are MNHNY and SVGAGI (reference sequence). V shed 0 bases and J 5 bases; nucleotides not matched to a gene: 5. The chain's CDR3 is CASSYSTSGRNNEQFF. DNA of the CDR3: TGTGCCAGCAGTTACTCGACAAGCGGGAGGAACAATGAGCAGTTCTTC.

The chain is built from TRBV18 and TRBJ2-1; 7 bases align to TRBD2. Germline values: CDR1 KGHSH, CDR2 LQKENI. The V gene end was trimmed by 8 bases and the J gene end by 6 bases; junction bases not matched to a gene: 7. This CDR3 region has 13 residues. The CDR3 nucleotides read TGTGCCAGCCCCCAGCCGGGGGGCAATGAGCAGTTCTTC. This translates into CASPQPGGNEQFF. The whole variable domain, filled in from reference TRBV18 and TRBJ2-1, reads NAGVMQNPRHLVRRRGQEARLRCSPMKGHSHVYWYRQLPEEGLKFMVYLQKENIIDESGMPKERFSAEFPKEGPSILRIQQVVRGDSAAYFCASPQPGGNEQFFGPGTRLTVL.

In its sample, this clone was seen a few times. The chain uses TRBV2 and TRBJ2-1; D is perhaps TRBD2 (7 bases). The CDR3 covers 14 residues. Germline CDR1 SNHLY, CDR2 FYNNEI. V lost 1 base, J lost 9 bases, and 13 bases lay in between. This CDR3 is CASSEGGGGGEQFF. The CDR3 DNA is TGTGCCAGCAGTGAAGGGGGAGGGGGTGGTGAGCAGTTCTTC.

This rearrangement joins TRBV6-4 to TRBJ1-2; 8 bases are a match to TRBD1. V lost 3 bases, J lost 4 bases, and 13 bases stayed unmatched. CDR1 is MRHNA and CDR2 is SNTAGT in the germline V gene. CDR3 length equals 17 residues. CDR3 bases: TGTGCCAGCAGTGAATCCGGGCCAGGGGGCTCTCTCTATGGCTACACCTTC. Translation: CASSESGPGGSLYGYTF.

This clone was picked up one time. This chain uses TRBV27 with TRBJ1-1; D is unresolved. The germline gives CDR1 MNHEY, CDR2 SMNVEV (reference sequence). Trimming stripped 1 base from V and 3 bases from J, with 6 bases between. The CDR3 runs 13 residues. The CDR3 loop is CASSLFGDTEAFF. The CDR3 region has the DNA TGTGCCAGCAGTTTATTTGGGGACACTGAAGCTTTCTTT.

The chain links TRBV25-1 to TRBJ2-7; no clear D. This CDR3 is 15 amino acids long. Per the germline V gene, CDR1 is MGHDK and CDR2 is SYGVNS. V lost 1 base to trimming and J lost 1 base, with 11 bases between them. The CDR3 coding sequence is TGTGCCAGCAGTGAATTTCTCGGACCGTCCTACGAGCAGTACTTC. Residues: CASSEFLGPSYEQYF.

The chain combines TRBV4-3 with TRBJ2-3; no definite D call. The germline gives CDR1 LGHNA, CDR2 YSLEER. The CDR3 contains 14 residues. V was shortened by 1 base and J by 6 bases, with 11 bases between the two germline ends. The CDR3 loop reads CASSQVYRPDTQYF. CDR3 DNA: TGCGCCAGCAGCCAAGTTTACAGACCCGATACGCAGTATTTT.

The chain couples TRBV28 to TRBJ2-7, with 9 bases aligning to TRBD2. Germline V gene sequence: CDR1 MDHEN, CDR2 SYDVKM. This CDR3 contains 14 residues. Unmatched junction bases numbered 4, after V lost 2 bases and J lost 5 bases. CDR3: CASSLAGGPHEQYF. CDR3 bases: TGTGCCAGCAGTTTAGCGGGAGGGCCACACGAGCAGTACTTC.

The chain joins TRBV29-1 to TRBJ2-7; 9 nucleotides match TRBD1. CDR1 is SQVTM, CDR2 ANQGSEA, per germline. The CDR3 runs 15 residues. Losses at the gene ends were 7 bases for V and 3 bases for J; bases not matched to a gene: 13. The CDR3 coding sequence is TGCAGCGCTGCGGGACAGGGACGATTTCTCTACGAGCAGTACTTC. Its translation: CSAAGQGRFLYEQYF.

A single count supports this clone. This chain joins TRBV4-1 and TRBJ1-2; tentative D call: TRBD1 (5 bases). The germline gives CDR1 MGHRA, CDR2 YSYEKL. The CDR3 loop spans 14 amino acids. V lost 4 bases and J lost 2, with 11 bases in between. The CDR3 nucleotides are TGCGCCAGCAGCCTGGGGCTGGGGAACTATGGCTACACCTTC. It codes for CASSLGLGNYGYTF.

The chain couples TRBV27 to TRBJ2-1; TRBD2 matches at 7 bases. Germline V gene sequence: CDR1 MNHEY, CDR2 SMNVEV (reference sequence). Trimming removed 0 bases from V and 7 bases from J; junction bases left unmatched: 12. CDR3 length: 17 residues. CDR3 residues: CASSLSYRGLVGNEQFF. Written as DNA, the CDR3 is TGTGCCAGCAGTTTATCGTACCGTGGACTAGTCGGAAATGAGCAGTTCTTC.

The chain recombines TRBV7-6 with TRBJ2-3, with 7 bases lining up with TRBD2. Germline CDR1 reads SGHVS; CDR2 reads FNYEAQ. The CDR3 runs to 16 residues. The ends lost 5 bases at V and 0 bases at J; junction bases unmatched: 8. CDR3 coding DNA: TGTGCCAGCAGCCCCCTGGGGGGGTCTAGCACAGATACGCAGTATTTT. Amino acid sequence: CASSPLGGSSTDTQYF.

Of note for this clone: The junction departs from the called germline gene at one end, perhaps through a read error. The V and J genes are TRBV5-1 and TRBJ2-7; a possible D gene is TRBD2 (6 bases). Germline V CDR1 and CDR2: SGHRS, YFSETQ. The CDR3 consists of 14 residues. DNA of the CDR3: TGTGCCAGCAGCTTGGGAGGAGATTTCTACGAGCAGTACTTC. Encoded protein: CASSLGGDFYEQYF.

This clone counts as medium-sized. This rearrangement joins TRBV7-9 to TRBJ1-2; D is undetermined. Germline loops: CDR1 SEHNR, CDR2 FQNEAQ (reference sequence). CDR3 length: 12 amino acids. With 5 bases removed from V and 6 bases from J, the gap between germline ends came to 10 bases. The CDR3 DNA reads TGTGCCAGCAGCGCTCAAAAGGATGGCTACACCTTC. Amino acids: CASSAQKDGYTF.

The chain carries TRBV19 and TRBJ2-1; no definite D call. This CDR3 comprises 9 residues. The V end was cut by 7 bases, the J end by 12 bases, with 7 bases between. Germline values: CDR1 LNHDA, CDR2 SQIVND (reference sequence). The CDR3 loop is CASTQGQFF. CDR3 DNA sequence: TGTGCCAGTACCCAAGGGCAGTTCTTC.

The chain joins TRBV6-5 to TRBJ1-1, with 8 bases matching TRBD1. CDR1 and CDR2 from the germline V gene are MNHEY and SVGAGI. The CDR3 consists of 12 residues. Trimming cost V 2 bases and J 11 bases; bases outside gene matches: 4. The CDR3 loop is CASSYRTGHAFF. In nucleotides, the CDR3 is TGTGCCAGCAGTTACCGGACAGGGCATGCTTTCTTT.

This clone is a singleton in its sample. The rearrangement uses TRBV19 and TRBJ2-2, with TRBD2 matching 7 bases. The junction had 2 bases not matched to a gene; V was cut back by 6 bases and J by 7 bases. Per germline, CDR1 LNHDA and CDR2 SQIVND (reference sequence). The CDR3 is 12 amino acids. The CDR3 here is CASRGGIGELFF. DNA of the CDR3: TGTGCCAGTAGGGGGGGGATCGGGGAGCTGTTTTTT.

The chain links TRBV7-2 to TRBJ2-3; unclear D gene. Germline CDR1 is SGHTA and CDR2 is FQGNSA. The CDR3 contains 14 residues. Trimming took off 1 base at V and 5 bases at J, with 10 bases between the two ends. The CDR3: CASSLDGPLDTQYF. The CDR3 DNA follows: TGTGCCAGCAGCTTAGACGGTCCCCTAGATACGCAGTATTTT.

The rearrangement links TRBV27 to TRBJ1-1; D is perhaps TRBD1 (6 bases). The CDR3 length is 15 residues. Germline CDR1 reads MNHEY; CDR2 reads SMNVEV (reference sequence). Trimming took 0 bases from V and 2 from J, leaving 10 bases between them. In nucleotides, the CDR3 is TGTGCCAGCAGTTTATCGGGGGGGCAAAACACTGAAGCTTTCTTT. This sequence encodes CASSLSGGQNTEAFF.

This clone was recorded once. The chain recombines TRBV27 with TRBJ2-5, with 8 nucleotides matching TRBD1. CDR1 MNHEY and CDR2 SMNVEV come from the germline V gene (reference sequence). This CDR3 region has 17 residues. V was clipped by 6 bases and J by 2 bases; unmatched bases: 14. CDR3 loop: CASRTRDAGTGQETQYF. The DNA for the CDR3 is TGTGCCAGCAGAACCAGAGATGCCGGGACAGGACAAGAGACCCAGTACTTC.

CDR3 region: CASRADTQYF. DNA of the CDR3: TGTGCCAGCAGGGCAGATACGCAGTATTTT. The V gene is TRBV25-1, the J gene TRBJ2-3; unclear D gene. The CDR3 is 10 amino acids. Looked up from germline, CDR1 is MGHDK and CDR2 is SYGVNS. The ends were cut back, 6 bases at V and 4 bases at J, with 2 bases in the middle.

The chain employs TRBV13 and TRBJ1-1; D possibly corresponds to TRBD1 (5 bases). This CDR3 comprises 13 residues. Deletions cut 10 bases from V and 6 bases from J, with 18 bases between. Germline lookup yields CDR1 PRHDT and CDR2 FYEKMQ (reference sequence). The CDR3 loop reads CANTPQGVPEAFF. The CDR3 DNA is TGTGCCAACACGCCCCAAGGGGTCCCTGAAGCTTTCTTT.

This clone was observed a single time. The CDR3, as DNA: TGTGCCAGCAGCACGAGACAGGGGTTAGATGAAAAACTGTTTTTT. Translating it yields CASSTRQGLDEKLFF. The V and J genes are TRBV7-9 and TRBJ1-4; 8 nucleotides match TRBD1. There are 15 residues in the CDR3. From germline, CDR1 is SEHNR and CDR2 FQNEAQ (reference sequence). The junction had 8 bases not matched to a gene; V was cut back by 5 bases and J by 6 bases.

The chain recombines TRBV5-8 with TRBJ2-3; possibly TRBD2 for D (5 bases). Trimming left V 6 bases short and J 3 bases short, with 14 bases between. Germline V CDR1 and CDR2: SGHTS, YDEGEE. CDR3 length: 14 residues. The CDR3 coding sequence is TGTGCCAGCAACACGGACCCGGGGACAGATACGCAGTATTTT. This encodes CASNTDPGTDTQYF.

This chain joins TRBV4-2 and TRBJ2-2; the D gene is possibly TRBD2 (5 bases). V was cut by 3 bases and J by 4 bases, with 9 bases left in between. Germline-derived CDR1 and CDR2 are LGHNA and YNFKEQ. This CDR3 is 14 amino acids long. The CDR3 loop reads CASSHEAATGELFF. CDR3 DNA sequence: TGTGCCAGCAGCCACGAAGCGGCCACCGGGGAGCTGTTTTTT.

This sequence joins TRBV28 and TRBJ2-2, with a tentative D call TRBD1 (6 bases). This CDR3 is built from 14 residues. The germline gives CDR1 MDHEN, CDR2 SYDVKM. Trimming removed 10 bases at V and 6 bases at J, with 18 bases between. As DNA, the CDR3 is TGTGCCACCCCCCCCGGCAGGGGACCCGGGGAGCTGTTTTTT. Residues: CATPPGRGPGELFF.

CDR3 residues: CASSKTGLAGDEGTDTQYF. The CDR3 bases are TGTGCCAGCAGCAAAACCGGGCTAGCGGGAGACGAGGGCACAGATACGCAGTATTTT. The chain has TRBV9 and TRBJ2-3; 10 nucleotides match TRBD2. The CDR3 totals 19 residues. The germline gives CDR1 SGDLS, CDR2 YYNGEE. Unmatched junction bases numbered 15, after V lost 4 bases and J lost 1 base.

This clone was picked up one time. V and J are TRBV15 and TRBJ1-4; no firm D call. V lost 1 base and J lost 7, with 16 bases in between. In germline, CDR1 is LNHNV, CDR2 YYDKDF (reference sequence). The CDR3 covers 16 residues. The CDR3 DNA reads TGTGCCACCAGCAGAGGTGGTAGGACTGGGAGTGAAAAACTGTTTTTT. This sequence encodes CATSRGGRTGSEKLFF.